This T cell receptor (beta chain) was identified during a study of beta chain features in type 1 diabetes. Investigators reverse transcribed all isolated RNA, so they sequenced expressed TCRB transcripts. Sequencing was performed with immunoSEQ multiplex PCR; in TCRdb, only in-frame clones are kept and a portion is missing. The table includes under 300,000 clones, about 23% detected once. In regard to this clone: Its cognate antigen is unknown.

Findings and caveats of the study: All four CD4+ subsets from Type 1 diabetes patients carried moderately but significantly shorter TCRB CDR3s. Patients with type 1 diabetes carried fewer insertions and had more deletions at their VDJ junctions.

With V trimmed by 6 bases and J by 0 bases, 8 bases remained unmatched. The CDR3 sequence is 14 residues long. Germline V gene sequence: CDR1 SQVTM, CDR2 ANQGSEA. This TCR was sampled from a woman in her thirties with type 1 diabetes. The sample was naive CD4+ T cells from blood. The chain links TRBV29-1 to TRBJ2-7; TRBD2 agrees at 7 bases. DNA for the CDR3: TGCAGCGTAGAGACTAGCAGGAGCTCCTACGAGCAGTACTTC. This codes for CSVETSRSSYEQYF.